Sequencing of this T cell receptor beta chain was carried out in a study of blood T cell repertoires in COVID-19. For the study at large: Spain, Italy and the United States supplied samples that represented acute and convalescent COVID-19. T cells, B-cell-depleted T cells, or PBMCs supplied cDNA or gDNA.

Method: immunoSEQ multiplex PCR; TCRdb's copy keeps in-frame clones and lacks some. The repertoire holds roughly 170,000 clones, with 86% as singletons. Trimming took 4 bases from V and 6 from J; bases not matched to a gene: 10. The CDR3 extends over 15 amino acids. The germline V gene encodes CDR1 LGHDT and CDR2 YNNKEL (reference sequence). The sequence was collected from a man aged 70-80 years with active or convalescent COVID-19. Material: peripheral blood. V usage is TRBV3-1 (or the pseudogene TRBV3-2) and J usage is TRBJ1-2, with TRBD1 matching over 8 bases. The CDR3 DNA sequence: TGTGCCAGCAGCCTCAGACAGGGGAAAGGGGATGGCTACACCTTC. As protein: CASSLRQGKGDGYTF.